These 15 T cell receptor beta chains came from one sample sequenced in a study of blood T cell repertoires in COVID-19. Measured with immunoSEQ multiplex PCR; TCRdb has only the in-frame clones, and not every one. Altogether 270,000 or so clones are present, approximately 91% being singletons, with the ten largest covering 0.85% to 0.95%. Source material: peripheral blood. These receptors all stem from a woman in her thirties or forties who had recovered from COVID-19.

This chain links TRBV3-1 (or the pseudogene TRBV3-2) with TRBJ2-7, with 8 nucleotides matching TRBD2. The CDR3 extends over 13 amino acids. V trimming: 5 bases; J trimming: 6 bases; junction bases outside the gene matches: 6. Germline CDR1 is LGHDT and CDR2 is YNNKEL (reference sequence). CDR3 sequence: CASSVGSGIEQYF. In DNA form, the CDR3 reads TGTGCCAGCAGCGTGGGTAGCGGGATCGAGCAGTACTTC.

This clone has more than one count but fewer than ten. The rearrangement uses TRBV27 and TRBJ2-3, with a tentative D call TRBD1 (7 bases). CDR3 size: 16 residues. V lost 5 bases to trimming and J lost 0 bases, with 15 bases between them. CDR1 MNHEY and CDR2 SMNVEV come from the germline V gene (reference sequence). The CDR3 DNA follows: TGTGCCAGCAGTCCAGGGCAGGGGGGCAGCACAGATACGCAGTATTTT. This sequence encodes CASSPGQGGSTDTQYF.

The chain links TRBV6-2 or TRBV6-3 to TRBJ2-4; D might be TRBD2 (5 bases). The CDR3 sequence is 16 residues long. CDR1 is MNHEY and CDR2 is SVGEGT in the germline V gene. The V gene lost 3 bases and the J gene lost 1 base, with 13 bases spanning the gap. The CDR3 here is CASSYTGFPAKNIQYF. The DNA for the CDR3 is TGTGCCAGCAGTTATACGGGGTTCCCGGCCAAAAACATTCAGTACTTC.

The chain is built from TRBV27 and TRBJ2-7, with TRBD2 identical over 9 bases. Germline trimming cut 6 bases from V and 4 bases from J; bases unmatched to any gene: 10. CDR1 and CDR2 from the germline V gene are MNHEY and SMNVEV (reference sequence). The CDR3 consists of 15 residues. CDR3 sequence reads: CASSKPGLAPYEQYF. Written as DNA, the CDR3 is TGTGCCAGCAGCAAACCGGGACTAGCCCCTTACGAGCAGTACTTC.

The rearrangement joins TRBV10-3 to TRBJ2-7; no definite D call. Germline V lookup: CDR1 ENHRY, CDR2 SYGVKD. V lost 6 bases, J lost 1 base, and 7 bases lay in between. The CDR3 contains 12 residues. The CDR3 nucleotides are TGTGCCATCAGCGCAGTATCCTACGAGCAGTACTTC. This encodes CAISAVSYEQYF.

This clone was seen once. The J gene is TRBJ1-1, the V gene TRBV3-1 (or the pseudogene TRBV3-2); tentative D call: TRBD1 (6 bases). Trimming shortened V by 5 bases and J by 5 bases, and 15 bases separated the two germline ends. The CDR3 covers 14 residues. From germline, CDR1 is LGHDT and CDR2 YNNKEL (reference sequence). The CDR3 DNA reads as TGTGCCAGCAGCGCACGTTCGGGACAAACTGAAGCTTTCTTT. Translation gives CASSARSGQTEAFF.

CDR3 in amino acids: CASSLNGQGNTGELFF. The CDR3 nucleotides are TGTGCCAGCAGCTTAAATGGGCAGGGGAACACCGGGGAGCTGTTTTTT. The chain joins TRBV7-3 to TRBJ2-2; tentative D call: TRBD1 (5 bases). This CDR3 has 16 amino acids. The germline gives CDR1 SGHTA, CDR2 FQGTGA. The V and J ends lost 1 base and 1 base respectively, with 10 bases between them.

The V call is TRBV4-1, the J call TRBJ2-7; 10 bases agree with TRBD1. Trimming removed 3 bases from V and 8 bases from J; junction bases left unmatched: 4. Germline assignment: CDR1 MGHRA and CDR2 YSYEKL. CDR3 length equals 13 residues. CDR3 sequence: CASSQGQGRKQYF. The CDR3 DNA follows: TGCGCCAGCAGCCAGGGACAGGGGAGGAAGCAGTACTTC.

The rearrangement uses TRBV5-1 and TRBJ1-1, with D maybe TRBD1 (6 bases). Germline CDR1 reads SGHRS; CDR2 reads YFSETQ. The CDR3 has 17 amino acids. V was clipped by 3 bases and J by 0 bases, with 18 bases between them. CDR3 nucleotides: TGCGCCAGCAGCTACGATGCATTGGGGGCGATGAACACTGAAGCTTTCTTT. This encodes CASSYDALGAMNTEAFF.

In this sample, this clone turned up a few times. The genes are TRBV7-9 and TRBJ2-1, with 7 bases aligning to TRBD2. J was trimmed by 8 bases and V by 4 bases; bases with no gene match: 8. The germline V gene encodes CDR1 SEHNR and CDR2 FQNEAQ (reference sequence). This CDR3 contains 14 residues. The DNA of the CDR3 is TGTGCCAGCAGCTGGGATGTGACTAGCCATGAGCAGTTCTTC. Its protein product is CASSWDVTSHEQFF.

This CDR3 is CASSIDWPGLTFF. CDR3 bases: TGTGCCAGTAGTATAGATTGGCCGGGTTTAACTTTCTTT. The chain has TRBV19 and TRBJ1-1; no firm D call. Deletions cut 0 bases from V and 12 bases from J, with 14 bases between. This CDR3 region has 13 residues. Germline V gene data show CDR1 as LNHDA and CDR2 as SQIVND (reference sequence).

V usage is TRBV9 and J usage is TRBJ2-7, with D perhaps TRBD2 (5 bases). CDR1 and CDR2 (germline): SGDLS, YYNGEE. Trimming took 1 base from V and 4 from J, leaving 12 bases between them. This CDR3 contains 14 residues. This chain's CDR3 is CASSVSSDSYEQYF. CDR3 nucleotide sequence: TGTGCCAGCAGCGTAAGCTCGGACTCTTACGAGCAGTACTTC.

The chain links TRBV5-6 to TRBJ1-6; D might be TRBD1 (5 bases). Germline V gives CDR1 SGHDT, CDR2 YYEEEE. The CDR3 is 18 amino acids. Trimming pared 4 bases from V and 7 bases from J, leaving 24 bases between. The DNA for the CDR3 is TGTGCCAGCAGCCCCGTTTCCGTTGGTGGGGCCAGCAATTCACCCCTCCACTTT. Protein: CASSPVSVGGASNSPLHF.

This chain uses TRBV5-1 with TRBJ2-7; 7 nucleotides align to TRBD1. There are 14 residues in the CDR3. Germline V gene lookup returns CDR1 SGHRS and CDR2 YFSETQ. V was clipped by 4 bases and J by 6 bases; unmatched bases: 10. The CDR3 DNA follows: TGCGCCAGCAGCCCGGGACAGTTGTGGGGCGAGCAGTACTTC. Amino acids: CASSPGQLWGEQYF.

The rearrangement joins TRBV21-1 to TRBJ2-7; the table's D call, TRBD2, was not checked against the DNA. TRBV21-1 is shown as a pseudogene. The length of the CDR3 is 16 residues. This CDR3 reads CASTPGGGGPSYEQYF. The CDR3 coding sequence is TGTGCCAGCACCCCAGGAGGGGGAGGGCCATCCTACGAGCAGTACTTC.